This T cell receptor (beta chain) was identified in a study of blood T cell repertoires in COVID-19. Sequencing used immunoSEQ multiplex PCR; TCRdb keeps in-frame clones, though not all of them. The data contain about 240,000 clones, roughly nine tenths of them singletons. Germline assignment: CDR1 LNHDA and CDR2 SQIVND (reference sequence). Trimming stripped 3 bases from V and 4 bases from J, with 12 bases between. CDR3 size: 14 residues. The material sequenced was peripheral blood. The clonotype was recovered from a man in his fifties or sixties with acute or convalescent COVID-19. The V call is TRBV19, the J call TRBJ2-5, with D unclear. The CDR3 coding sequence is TGTGCCAGTAGTATTGGTAACAGCCTAGAGACCCAGTACTTC. Protein product: CASSIGNSLETQYF.